These 10 T cell receptor beta chains were all obtained from the same sample, sequenced in a study of cytomegalovirus exposure and HLA in healthy donors. The PCR employed 60 Vbeta primers together with 13 Jbeta primers. Clones were sequenced by immunoSEQ multiplex PCR, and TCRdb holds only the in-frame ones, with some missing. This table holds approximately 97,000 clones, around 81% found once. The sample comprised PBMCs. The receptors derive from a man aged 35-49 years in good health and CMV-seropositive.

Comments on this clone: A read error may produce the germline difference seen at one junction end. Different DNA sequences within this sample yield the same CDR3. The V call is TRBV11-2, the J call TRBJ2-3; unclear D gene. Germline CDR1 and CDR2: SGHAT and FQNNGV. CDR3 length equals 16 residues. The CDR3 loop reads CASSLGVSSSPDTQYF. CDR3 DNA sequence: TGCGCCAGCAGCTTAGGAGTGAGTTCTAGTCCAGATACGCAGTATTTT.

The gene calls are TRBV7-6 and TRBJ2-5; D remains unclear. This CDR3 contains 13 residues. Germline lookup yields CDR1 SGHVS and CDR2 FNYEAQ. Trimming pared 1 base from V and 13 bases from J, leaving 16 bases between. The CDR3, as DNA: TGTGCCAGCAGCTTAGAGGAGTTTATCTTCCCGTACTTC. Encoded protein: CASSLEEFIFPYF. Filled out from reference TRBV7-6 and TRBJ2-5, the complete variable domain reads GAGVSQSPRYKVTKRGQDVALRCDPISGHVSLYWYRQALGQGPEFLTYFNYEAQQDKSGLPNDRFSAERPEGSISTLTIQRTEQRDSAMYRCASSLEEFIFPYFGPGTRLLVL.

This clone was found once. The V call is TRBV6-5, the J call TRBJ2-1; D is unresolved. Germline CDR1 and CDR2: MNHEY and SVGAGI. The V and J ends lost 0 bases and 7 bases respectively, with 10 bases between them. CDR3 size: 14 residues. CDR3 residues: CASSYSSAENEQFF. The DNA for the CDR3 is TGTGCCAGCAGTTACTCGTCTGCGGAGAATGAGCAGTTCTTC.

J is TRBJ1-2 and V is TRBV19; TRBD1 matches 8 bases. Germline values: CDR1 LNHDA, CDR2 SQIVND (reference sequence). The CDR3 sequence is 13 residues long. The ends lost 3 bases at V and 8 bases at J; junction bases unmatched: 5. CDR3 sequence reads: CASSIQGATGYTF. The DNA for the CDR3 is TGTGCCAGTAGTATCCAGGGGGCGACGGGCTACACCTTC.

CDR3 DNA: TGTGCCAGCAGCTTAGGTGGACAAACCTACGAGCAGTACTTC. Its translation is CASSLGGQTYEQYF. This chain connects TRBV13 to TRBJ2-7; tentative D call: TRBD1 (5 bases). The CDR3 extends over 14 amino acids. Germline values: CDR1 PRHDT, CDR2 FYEKMQ (reference sequence). The germline V and J ends were trimmed by 0 bases and 2 bases, with 8 bases remaining between them.

There are a few counts of this clone. The chain has TRBV18 and TRBJ1-1; D gene unclear. The V gene's germline CDR1 is KGHSH and CDR2 LQKENI. Trimming removed 0 bases from V and 1 base from J, with 6 bases in between. The CDR3 extends over 14 amino acids. CDR3 bases: TGTGCCAGCTCACCACCGGAGAAGAACACTGAAGCTTTCTTT. Its translation is CASSPPEKNTEAFF.

The chain carries TRBV6-6 and TRBJ1-1; 7 bases are a match to TRBD1. CDR3 size: 14 residues. The trim removed 7 bases at V and 8 bases at J, leaving 13 bases unmatched. CDR1 MNHNY and CDR2 SVGAGI come from the germline V gene (reference sequence). The CDR3 here is CASTLRDSFIEAFF. The CDR3 DNA is TGTGCCAGCACGCTAAGGGACAGCTTTATCGAAGCTTTCTTT.

The chain employs TRBV7-9 and TRBJ2-3; 7 nucleotides match TRBD2. Germline V gene sequence: CDR1 SEHNR, CDR2 FQNEAQ (reference sequence). After removal of 10 bases from V and 2 bases from J, the junction contained 6 bases not matched to a gene. The length of the CDR3 is 13 residues. The CDR3 nucleotides read TGTGCCATCGAGCGGGGAATCACAGATACGCAGTATTTT. Translating gives CAIERGITDTQYF.

Regarding this clone: Other nucleotide sequences in the sample specify the same CDR3. This chain links TRBV5-4 with TRBJ2-7, with no clear D. Trimming took 0 bases from V and 1 from J, leaving 5 bases between them. This CDR3 has 13 residues. Per germline, CDR1 SGHNT and CDR2 YYREEE (reference sequence). The CDR3 here is CASSLDRSYEQYF. Written as DNA, the CDR3 is TGTGCCAGCAGCTTGGACAGATCCTACGAGCAGTACTTC.

This clone has a handful of counts. The chain employs TRBV2 and TRBJ2-7; TRBD2 aligns across 11 bases. Per germline, CDR1 SNHLY and CDR2 FYNNEI. The V gene end was trimmed by 8 bases and the J gene end by 6 bases; junction bases not matched to a gene: 6. The CDR3 runs 13 residues. The CDR3 sequence: CASLTSGSPEQYF. As DNA, the CDR3 is TGTGCCAGCCTCACTAGCGGGAGCCCCGAGCAGTACTTC.